This T cell receptor beta chain derives from a study of vaccination effects on CD4 cells after COVID-19. Worth noting for this clone: Its antigen is undetermined.

Using immunoSEQ multiplex PCR, the repertoire was profiled, and TCRdb retains in-frame clones only, with some absent. The table has 40,000 to 50,000 clones, 77% seen once; the top ten hold 2.5% to 3%. Peptide-pool stimulation followed by sequencing identified expanded antigen-specific CD4+ clonotypes in the ViraFEST assay. With around ten days of culture completed, CD4+ T cells were isolated. Each vaccine recipient was nucleocapsid antibody negative and had no prior SARS-CoV-2 infection. The CDR3 is 14 residues long. J gave up 5 bases and V 7 bases, and 7 bases lay outside the gene matches. Per the germline V gene, CDR1 is LNHDA and CDR2 is SQIVND (reference sequence).

The genes are TRBV19 and TRBJ2-3, with 9 bases matching TRBD2. This material consisted of CD4+ T cells from PBMCs cultured with HCoV-NL63 spike peptides, taken before COVID-19 vaccination. This sequence was found in a human donor who received a COVID-19 vaccine. Here the CDR3 DNA reads TGTGCCAGTAATGCGGGGGGGCATTTAGATACGCAGTATTTT. Translation: CASNAGGHLDTQYF.